This TCR beta chain appears in the sequencing data of a study of T cell responses to AZD1222 COVID-19 vaccine. Data came from immunoSEQ multiplex PCR; TCRdb stores just in-frame clones and leaves some out. The sample carries 150,000 or so clones, 90% to 95% recorded once. The CDR3 spans 13 residues. Germline-derived CDR1 and CDR2 are SGHTS and YDEGEE. Trimming removed 0 bases at V and 6 bases at J, with 9 bases between. The clonotype comes from an adult who received the AZD1222 COVID-19 vaccine. The rearrangement links TRBV5-8 to TRBJ1-1; D is ambiguous. The material was peripheral blood, obtained 28 days after the second AZD1222 dose. The CDR3: CASSLGGIPEAFF. CDR3 coding DNA: TGTGCCAGCAGCTTGGGTGGGATCCCTGAAGCTTTCTTT.